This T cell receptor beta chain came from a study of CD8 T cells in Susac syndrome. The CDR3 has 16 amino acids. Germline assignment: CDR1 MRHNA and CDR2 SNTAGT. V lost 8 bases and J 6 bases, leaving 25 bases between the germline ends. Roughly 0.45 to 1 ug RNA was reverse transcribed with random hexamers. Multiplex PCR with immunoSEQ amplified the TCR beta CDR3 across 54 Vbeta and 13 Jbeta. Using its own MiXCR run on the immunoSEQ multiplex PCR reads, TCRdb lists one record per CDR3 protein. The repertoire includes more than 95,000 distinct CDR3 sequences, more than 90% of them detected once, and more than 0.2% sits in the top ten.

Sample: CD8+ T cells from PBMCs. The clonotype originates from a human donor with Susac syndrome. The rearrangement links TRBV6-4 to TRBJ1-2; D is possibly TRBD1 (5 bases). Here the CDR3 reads CASLKKSRIGEDGYTF. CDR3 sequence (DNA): TGTGCCAGCCTAAAAAAGTCCCGAATAGGGGAAGATGGCTACACCTTC.